This T cell receptor beta chain was sequenced in a study of PD-1 blockade in classical Hodgkin lymphoma. Study-wide context: Nivolumab 3 mg/kg was given intravenously every 2 weeks.

This CDR3 has 13 residues. Germline assignment: CDR1 MNHEY and CDR2 SMNVEV (reference sequence). V dropped 3 bases and J dropped 4 bases, with 9 bases sitting between them. The study, taken as a whole, reports: Whereas CD4+ TCR diversity had risen significantly by C4D1, CD8+ TCR diversity had not. Those starting nivolumab under 1 year post-ASCT were excluded. Relapsed/refractory patients reportedly had the lowest baseline TCR diversity, below newly diagnosed patients, who were below healthy donors.

Time point defined: cycle 4 day 1 (C4D1), after 5 to 7 weeks of nivolumab. Brentuximab vedotin exposure varied, and every patient relapsed after autologous stem cell transplantation. On this clone: No antigen is known for it.

The repertoire was sequenced with immunoSEQ multiplex PCR; TCRdb's copy has only in-frame clones and lacks some. The sample contains tens of thousands of clones, about nine tenths of which appear only once. This receptor was identified in a human donor with classical Hodgkin lymphoma. Material: peripheral blood mononuclear cells (PBMCs), obtained before the fourth cycle of nivolumab. This chain links TRBV27 with TRBJ1-2, with D unclear. DNA for the CDR3: TGTGCCAGCAGTTTGTACGGTGTCTATGGCTACACCTTC. Translated, it gives CASSLYGVYGYTF.